This T cell receptor (beta chain) was found in a study of blood T cell repertoires in COVID-19. Turning to the study itself: The United States, Italy and Spain supplied acute and convalescent COVID-19 samples. PBMCs, B-cell-depleted T cells, or T cells were the source of the cDNA or gDNA that made up the material.

Per the study methods: Estimation of nucleated cell counts was performed using reference gene primer amplification. TCRdb keeps only in-frame clones here, not all; method: immunoSEQ multiplex PCR. V and J calls plus clone size are reproduced from that table; the DNA served to infer D and trimming. The sample lists fewer than 150,000 clones, over 70% seen once, with about 1.6% in the top ten. Trimming removed 1 base at V and 6 bases at J, with 14 bases between. The CDR3 sequence is 15 residues long. Germline CDR1 reads SGHNT; CDR2 reads YYREEE (reference sequence). The receptor was derived from a man aged 45-65 years with acute or convalescent COVID-19. The V call is TRBV5-4, the J call TRBJ1-3, with D perhaps TRBD1 (5 bases). Input material: peripheral blood. The CDR3 sequence is CASSLIGEGINTIYF. In nucleotides, the CDR3 is TGTGCCAGCAGCTTGATCGGGGAGGGGATAAACACCATATATTTT. Complete variable domain (other parts from reference TRBV5-4 and TRBJ1-3): ETGVTQSPTHLIKTRGQQVTLRCSSQSGHNTVSWYQQALGQGPQFIFQYYREEENGRGNFPPRFSGLQFPNYSSELNVNALELDDSALYLCASSLIGEGINTIYFGEGSWLTVV.